This note documents a single TCR beta chain sequence. This entry belongs to a study of blood T cell repertoires in COVID-19. On the study more broadly: T cells, B-cell-depleted T cells, or PBMCs provided the cDNA or gDNA that served as material.

Authors' analysis steps: Cell counts per sample came from amplifying reference gene primers. TCRdb's copy holds only in-frame clones and misses some; the assay was immunoSEQ multiplex PCR. The V and J calls and clone size come from that table; D and trimming were worked out from the DNA. The sample has 250,000 to 300,000 clones, roughly 93% seen once; the top ten hold roughly 2%. This CDR3 has 17 amino acids. Trimming pared 1 base from V and 5 bases from J, leaving 20 bases between. The germline V gene encodes CDR1 SNHLY and CDR2 FYNNEI. The sequencing input was PBMCs or T cells enriched from blood (not recorded which). This clonotype was obtained from a woman aged 40 to 55 with acute COVID-19. This rearrangement joins TRBV2 to TRBJ1-1; perhaps TRBD1 as D (6 bases). The CDR3 DNA is TGTGCCAGCAGTGAAGGGGGCCGGACCAGGGGAACAACTGAAGCTTTCTTT. Its translation: CASSEGGRTRGTTEAFF.